This T cell receptor (beta chain) was sequenced during a study of response to subunit inactivated influenza vaccine. This CDR3 is built from 14 residues. Germline V gives CDR1 SGHTA, CDR2 FQGNSA. Trimming removed 0 bases from V and 7 bases from J, with 10 bases in between. MiXCR, run by TCRdb on the RT-PCR reads, gives a single entry per CDR3 protein. Of about 500,000 distinct CDR3 sequences listed, about 15% are singletons. This clonotype occurred a few times. Its specificity is not known. The study, taken as a whole, reports: A suggestion made by the authors is that each seasonal influenza vaccination recruits few new T cells.

The sequences come from CD4+ T cells sorted from PBMCs, collected less than 30 months after vaccination. The chain has TRBV7-2 and TRBJ2-4; weak D call: TRBD1 (6 bases). The sequence came from a man aged 50 to 75 who received an inactivated influenza vaccine. CDR3 DNA sequence: TGTGCCAGCAGCTTAGCAGGCAGGGGTAACATTCAGTACTTC. Amino acid sequence: CASSLAGRGNIQYF.